Listed here are 22 T cell receptor beta chains from one sample, sequenced in a study of blood T cell repertoires in COVID-19. Measured with immunoSEQ multiplex PCR; TCRdb has only the in-frame clones, and not every one. The sample includes under 400,000 clones, just over 85% of them seen just once. Sequenced: PBMCs or T cells enriched from blood (not recorded which). The source of these receptors is a woman aged 40 to 50 with acute COVID-19.

The chain recombines TRBV6-6 with TRBJ1-5; D ambiguous. V gave up 6 bases and J gave up 4 bases, with 10 bases separating them. The CDR3 is 13 amino acids. Germline assignment: CDR1 MNHNY and CDR2 SVGAGI (reference sequence). CDR3 protein: CASRGWENQPQHF. The CDR3 DNA follows: TGTGCCAGCAGGGGATGGGAGAATCAGCCCCAGCATTTT.

The chain links TRBV7-2 to TRBJ2-7; 11 positions match TRBD2. This CDR3 region has 15 residues. V lost 3 bases and J lost 4; bases outside the gene matches: 5. CDR1 and CDR2 from the germline V gene are SGHTA and FQGNSA. In nucleotides, the CDR3 is TGTGCCAGCAGCTTGTTAGCGGGAGGGCCGTACGAGCAGTACTTC. Translated: CASSLLAGGPYEQYF.

The rearrangement joins TRBV5-6 to TRBJ1-1; 8 bases match TRBD1. Trimming at V came to 3 bases and at J to 3 bases, leaving 4 bases not matched to a gene. CDR3 size: 14 residues. Germline CDR1 is SGHDT and CDR2 is YYEEEE. CDR3 in DNA: TGTGCCAGCAGCTGGAACAGGGGGGACACTGAAGCTTTCTTT. Its protein is CASSWNRGDTEAFF.

This rearrangement joins TRBV27 to TRBJ2-1, with a possible D match to TRBD2 (6 bases). V was clipped by 0 bases and J by 4 bases, with 10 bases between them. The CDR3 has 15 residues. Germline-derived CDR1 and CDR2 are MNHEY and SMNVEV (reference sequence). CDR3 protein: CASSLSGTQYNEQFF. The CDR3, as DNA: TGTGCCAGCAGTTTATCGGGGACTCAGTACAATGAGCAGTTCTTC.

The J gene is TRBJ2-3, the V gene TRBV7-3; no firm D call. Germline V gene lookup returns CDR1 SGHTA and CDR2 FQGTGA. The CDR3 is made up of 15 amino acids. V was cut by 1 base and J by 0 bases, with 8 bases left in between. CDR3 amino acids: CASSLNGVSTDTQYF. The CDR3 nucleotides are TGTGCCAGCAGCTTAAACGGAGTAAGCACAGATACGCAGTATTTT. Using reference TRBV7-3 and TRBJ2-3 for the parts outside the CDR3, the full variable domain is GAGVSQTPSNKVTEKGKYVELRCDPISGHTALYWYRQSLGQGPEFLIYFQGTGAADDSGLPNDRFFAVRPEGSVSTLKIQRTERGDSAVYLCASSLNGVSTDTQYFGPGTRLTVL.

The CDR3 DNA follows: TGTGCCAGCAGTTTAGGACAGGGGAGCACTGAAGCTTTCTTT. This sequence encodes CASSLGQGSTEAFF. This rearrangement joins TRBV28 to TRBJ1-1; 9 bases align to TRBD1. V shed 2 bases, J shed 4 bases, and the junction held 2 bases outside the gene matches. The CDR3 loop spans 14 amino acids. Germline lookup yields CDR1 MDHEN and CDR2 SYDVKM.

The V call is TRBV5-1, the J call TRBJ1-4; TRBD1 agrees at 7 bases. CDR1 is SGHRS and CDR2 is YFSETQ in the germline V gene. Trimming took 8 bases from V and 4 from J; bases not matched to a gene: 8. The CDR3 loop spans 14 amino acids. The DNA for the CDR3 is TGCGCCAGTCGAAGGGACAGAATTAATGAAAAACTGTTTTTT. Translated, it gives CASRRDRINEKLFF.

The V gene is TRBV5-6, the J gene TRBJ1-2, with TRBD1 as a possible D gene (6 bases). V lost 2 bases, J lost 4 bases, and 18 bases lay in between. Per germline, CDR1 SGHDT and CDR2 YYEEEE. The CDR3 consists of 16 residues. The CDR3 DNA follows: TGTGCCAGCAGCTTCAAAACAGGGTCGTACTCCTATGGCTACACCTTC. It codes for CASSFKTGSYSYGYTF.

This clone was counted between two and nine times. The chain recombines TRBV19 with TRBJ2-2; D might be TRBD1 (5 bases). Per germline, CDR1 LNHDA and CDR2 SQIVND (reference sequence). The V gene lost 6 bases and the J gene lost 6 bases, with 17 bases spanning the gap. This CDR3 spans 15 amino acids. The CDR3 bases are TGTGCCAGTAGAGGGGCTATCCCGCTTCCCGGGGAGCTGTTTTTT. This sequence encodes CASRGAIPLPGELFF.

This clone was counted once. This chain connects TRBV4-3 to TRBJ1-3, with D possibly matching TRBD1 (5 bases). Trimming cost V 0 bases and J 0 bases, with 12 bases left between them. Germline values: CDR1 LGHNA, CDR2 YSLEER. The CDR3 is 17 residues long. CDR3 residues: CASSQEGGVSSGNTIYF. In nucleotides, the CDR3 is TGCGCCAGCAGCCAAGAGGGGGGGGTGTCCTCTGGAAACACCATATATTTT.

The rearrangement links TRBV7-2 to TRBJ1-4, with 7 bases aligning to TRBD1. Germline V gene lookup returns CDR1 SGHTA and CDR2 FQGNSA. CDR3 size: 13 residues. V lost 5 bases to trimming and J lost 7 bases; unmatched junction nucleotides: 4. CDR3 region: CASSRGQVEKLFF. The CDR3, as DNA: TGTGCCAGCAGCAGGGGGCAGGTTGAAAAACTGTTTTTT.

The chain is built from TRBV6-5 and TRBJ2-2; D is unclear. The CDR3 extends over 15 amino acids. The germline CDR1 and CDR2 sequences are MNHEY and SVGAGI. Trimming took off 6 bases at V and 7 bases at J, with 18 bases between the two ends. The CDR3: CASSYQSNPGGELFF. The CDR3 region has the DNA TGTGCCAGCAGCTACCAATCGAACCCGGGCGGGGAGCTGTTTTTT.

The genes are TRBV4-3 and TRBJ1-2; perhaps TRBD1 as D (6 bases). The CDR3 runs 16 residues. V lost 0 bases and J 7 bases, leaving 18 bases between the germline ends. Germline V lookup: CDR1 LGHNA, CDR2 YSLEER. The CDR3 nucleotides are TGCGCCAGCAGCCAAGATAGGGGGTTTCGGGGTAGTGGCTACACCTTC. This sequence encodes CASSQDRGFRGSGYTF.

The chain recombines TRBV5-3 with TRBJ2-7, with 7 bases that match TRBD1. TRBV5-3 has ORF status, its function being uncertain. J was trimmed by 2 bases and V by 3 bases; bases with no gene match: 2. This CDR3 region has 13 residues. The CDR3 coding sequence is TGTGCCAGAAGCTCGGACAGGACCTACGAGCAGTACTTC. Translating it yields CARSSDRTYEQYF.

This clone is a singleton in its sample. The gene calls are TRBV7-2 and TRBJ2-2, with 8 bases identical to TRBD2. The CDR3 extends over 16 amino acids. Per germline, CDR1 SGHTA and CDR2 FQGNSA. V gave up 5 bases and J gave up 5 bases; unmatched junction bases: 10. The CDR3 region has the DNA TGTGCCAGCAGCCCAAGGGGACTAGTAGGGACCGGGGAGCTGTTTTTT. Translating it yields CASSPRGLVGTGELFF.

The J gene is TRBJ2-2, the V gene TRBV7-2; 8 bases map to TRBD2. The CDR3 runs to 18 residues. The germline V gene encodes CDR1 SGHTA and CDR2 FQGNSA. Trimming removed 5 bases from V and 4 bases from J; junction bases left unmatched: 15. DNA for the CDR3: TGTGCCAGCAGCCAAGGACCGGGAGGGCCCCCGGGCACCGGGGAGCTGTTTTTT. Encoded protein: CASSQGPGGPPGTGELFF. The full variable domain, its missing parts supplied by reference TRBV7-2 and TRBJ2-2, is GAGVSQSPSNKVTEKGKDVELRCDPISGHTALYWYRQSLGQGLEFLIYFQGNSAPDKSGLPSDRFSAERTGGSVSTLTIQRTQQEDSAVYLCASSQGPGGPPGTGELFFGEGSRLTVL.

The chain employs TRBV10-3 and TRBJ2-1, with a tentative D call TRBD2 (7 bases). The CDR3 has 16 amino acids. Between the trimmed V and J ends, which lost 8 bases and 4 bases, there was a span of 21 bases. Germline CDR1 ENHRY, CDR2 SYGVKD. This CDR3 is CAIGAGGGGFYNEQFF. The CDR3 DNA sequence: TGTGCCATCGGGGCTGGCGGGGGCGGATTTTACAATGAGCAGTTCTTC.

The chain uses TRBV28 and TRBJ2-7, with 8 bases aligning to TRBD2. Germline CDR1 reads MDHEN; CDR2 reads SYDVKM. The junction had 9 bases not matched to a gene; V was cut back by 3 bases and J by 2 bases. This CDR3 is built from 16 residues. The CDR3 region has the DNA TGTGCCAGCAGTTTCCCCAAAACTAGCGGACCCTACGAGCAGTACTTC. Protein: CASSFPKTSGPYEQYF. Combining the CDR3 with reference TRBV28 and TRBJ2-7 gives the whole variable domain DVKVTQSSRYLVKRTGEKVFLECVQDMDHENMFWYRQDPGLGLRLIYFSYDVKMKEKGDIPEGYSVSREKKERFSLILESASTNQTSMYLCASSFPKTSGPYEQYFGPGTRLTVT.

This chain joins TRBV19 and TRBJ1-1, with 7 positions matching TRBD1. V dropped 5 bases and J dropped 0; count of bases not matched to a gene: 6. Germline CDR1 LNHDA, CDR2 SQIVND (reference sequence). The CDR3 contains 15 residues. Here the CDR3 reads CASSPRQGLNTEAFF. The DNA for the CDR3 is TGTGCCAGTAGTCCAAGACAGGGACTGAACACTGAAGCTTTCTTT. Complete variable domain (other parts from reference TRBV19 and TRBJ1-1): DGGITQSPKYLFRKEGQNVTLSCEQNLNHDAMYWYRQDPGQGLRLIYYSQIVNDFQKGDIAEGYSVSREKKESFPLTVTSAQKNPTAFYLCASSPRQGLNTEAFFGQGTRLTVV.

The CDR3 spells CASSSGTYEQYF. As DNA, the CDR3 is TGTGCCAGCAGTTCCGGTACCTACGAGCAGTACTTC. The rearrangement uses TRBV27 and TRBJ2-7; D is unclear. V was shortened by 4 bases and J by 2 bases, with 6 bases between the two germline ends. In germline, CDR1 is MNHEY, CDR2 SMNVEV (reference sequence). CDR3 length: 12 amino acids.

This chain uses TRBV7-2 with TRBJ1-5; maybe TRBD1 (5 bases). The germline V gene encodes CDR1 SGHTA and CDR2 FQGNSA. With 3 bases removed from V and 7 bases from J, the gap between germline ends came to 16 bases. The CDR3 loop spans 15 amino acids. CDR3 sequence (DNA): TGTGCCAGCAGCTTGTATGGGCAGGGAGGGCAGCCCCAGCATTTT. It codes for CASSLYGQGGQPQHF.

The chain joins TRBV9 to TRBJ1-3; D may be TRBD1 (6 bases). The CDR3 runs to 16 residues. Germline assignment: CDR1 SGDLS and CDR2 YYNGEE. Trimming pared 3 bases from V and 0 bases from J, leaving 13 bases between. The CDR3 protein is CASSGGGLSSGNTIYF. Here the CDR3 DNA reads TGTGCCAGCAGCGGCGGGGGGCTCAGCTCTGGAAACACCATATATTTT.